This T cell receptor beta chain stems from a study of memory CD4+ T cells and cytomegalovirus serostatus. CDR1 SGHVS and CDR2 FQNEAQ come from the germline V gene. This CDR3 has 11 amino acids. The V gene lost 0 bases and the J gene lost 5 bases, with 0 bases spanning the gap. In this sample, this clone turned up once. Single viable CD3+CD4+CD8-CD45RO+ cells were sorted as the memory CD4+ T cells. Data came from immunoSEQ multiplex PCR; TCRdb stores just in-frame clones and leaves some out. The table has tens of thousands of clones, 82% seen once. This TCR came from an adult in good health and CMV-seronegative. The gene calls are TRBV7-8 and TRBJ2-3; D not certain. The specimen was memory CD4+ T cells from blood. CDR3 DNA: TGTGCCAGCAGCTTAGCAGATACGCAGTATTTT. This translates into CASSLADTQYF.